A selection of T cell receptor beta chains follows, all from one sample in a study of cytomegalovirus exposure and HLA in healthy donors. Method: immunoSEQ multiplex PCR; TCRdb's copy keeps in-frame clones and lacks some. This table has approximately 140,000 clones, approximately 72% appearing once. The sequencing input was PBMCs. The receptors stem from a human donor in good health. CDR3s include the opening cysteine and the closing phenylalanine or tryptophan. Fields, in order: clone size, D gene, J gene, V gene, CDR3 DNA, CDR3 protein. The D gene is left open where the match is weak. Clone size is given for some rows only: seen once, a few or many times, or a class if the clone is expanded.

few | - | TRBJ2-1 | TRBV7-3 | TGTGCCAGCAGCCCGCTGGGCTCCCAATTCGATGAGCAGTTCTTC | CASSPLGSQFDEQFF
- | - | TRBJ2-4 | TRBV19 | TGTGCCAGTAGTTTAAGAAACAGCCCAGCCAAAAACATTCAGTACTTC | CASSLRNSPAKNIQYF
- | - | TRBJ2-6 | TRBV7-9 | TGTTCCAGCAGCTTAGGGTGGGGGCTTGGGGCCAACGTCCTGACTTTC | CSSSLGWGLGANVLTF
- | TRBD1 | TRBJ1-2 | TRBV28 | TGTGCCAGCAGTTTTGGTGGGGGACAGGGGATCTATGGCTACACCTTC | CASSFGGGQGIYGYTF
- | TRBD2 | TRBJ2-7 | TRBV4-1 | TGCGCCAGCAGCAATGGACTAGCGGGAGGTCCCCTCTCCTACGAGCAGTACTTC | CASSNGLAGGPLSYEQYF
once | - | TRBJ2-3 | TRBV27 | TGTGCCAGCAGTTTAGTCACGCGGGTCACAGATACGCAGTATTTT | CASSLVTRVTDTQYF
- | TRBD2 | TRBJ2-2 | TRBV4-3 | TGCGCCAGCAGCCAACCGGGAGGTTCCGACACCGGGGAGCTGTTTTTT | CASSQPGGSDTGELFF
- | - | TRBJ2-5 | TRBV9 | TGTGCCAGCAGCGCAAAGCCCGCTGCTAGGTCAGAGACCCAGTACTTC | CASSAKPAARSETQYF
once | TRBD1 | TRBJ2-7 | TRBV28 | TGTGCCAGCACCCTAACAGGGGGATCTGGAGAGCAGTACTTC | CASTLTGGSGEQYF
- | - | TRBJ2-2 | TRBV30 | TGTGCCTGGAGTGTACAGGTAGAGACCGGGGAGCTGTTTTTT | CAWSVQVETGELFF
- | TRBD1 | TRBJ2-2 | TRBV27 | TGTGCCAGCAGTCGAGGACAGGTCCCCGGGGAGCTGTTTTTT | CASSRGQVPGELFF
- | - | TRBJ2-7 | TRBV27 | TGTGCCAGCAGTTGGGGGAGGGGGGCCTACTCCTACGAGCAGTACTTC | CASSWGRGAYSYEQYF
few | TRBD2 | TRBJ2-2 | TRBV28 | TGTGCCACTCGACTAGCGGGGAACACCGGGGAGCTGTTTTTT | CATRLAGNTGELFF
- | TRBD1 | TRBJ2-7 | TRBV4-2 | TGTGCCAGCAGCTCCGAGACAGGGGACTACGAGCAGTACTTC | CASSSETGDYEQYF
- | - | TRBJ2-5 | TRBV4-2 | TGTGCCAGCAGCCAAGAGAGTACCCGGGAGACCCAGTACTTC | CASSQESTRETQYF
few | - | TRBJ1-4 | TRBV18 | TGTGCCAGCTCACCTCCGGGTCAGGGCCTTAATGAAAAACTGTTTTTT | CASSPPGQGLNEKLFF
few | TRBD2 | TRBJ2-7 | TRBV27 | TGTGCCAGCAGTTTCCGGGGGGACGAGCAGTACTTC | CASSFRGDEQYF
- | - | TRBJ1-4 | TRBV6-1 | TGTGCCAGCAGTGATCTCATCCAGGGCGGAGAAAAACTGTTTTTT | CASSDLIQGGEKLFF
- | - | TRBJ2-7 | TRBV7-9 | TGTGCCAGCAGCTTATTCCCTGGGGAGAGGAGCTCCTACGAGCAGTACTTC | CASSLFPGERSSYEQYF
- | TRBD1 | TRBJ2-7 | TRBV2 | TGTGCCAGCAGTGAAGAAGGGGGCGTGGGAGTGCTCGTCCACGAGCAGTACTTC | CASSEEGGVGVLVHEQYF
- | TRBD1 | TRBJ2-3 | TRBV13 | TGTGCCAGCAGCCAACAGACAGGGACCCATGCCACAGATACGCAGTATTTT | CASSQQTGTHATDTQYF
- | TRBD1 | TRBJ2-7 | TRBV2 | TGTGCCAGCAGTCTACAGGGGTACGAGCAGTACTTC | CASSLQGYEQYF
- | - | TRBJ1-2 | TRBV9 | TGTGCCAGCAGCTCCTACGTGGGGGAGGCCGGTAATCTTTCCTGTGGCTACACCTTC | CASSSYVGEAGNLSCGYTF
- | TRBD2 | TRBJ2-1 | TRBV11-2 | TGTGCCAGCACTTGGAGCTCCGGGACTAGTTACAATGAGCAGTTCTTC | CASTWSSGTSYNEQFF
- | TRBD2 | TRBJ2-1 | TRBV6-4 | TGTGCCAGCAGTGAGGAGGGGCGAGCGGGAGATGAGCAGTTCTTC | CASSEEGRAGDEQFF
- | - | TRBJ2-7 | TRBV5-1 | TGCGCCAGCAGCCCCACAGGGACCTACGAGCAGTACTTC | CASSPTGTYEQYF
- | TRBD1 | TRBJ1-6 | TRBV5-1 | TGCGCCAGCAGCTTTCCAGGGGGAGGATCACCCCTCCACTTT | CASSFPGGGSPLHF
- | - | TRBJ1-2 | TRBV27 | TGTGCCAGCAGTTTATCCCGAAGATACCCAGGGGATTATGGCTACACCTTC | CASSLSRRYPGDYGYTF
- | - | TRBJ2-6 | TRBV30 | TGTGCCTGGAGTCGACCGACAGGTCTATCTGGGGCCAACGTCCTGACTTTC | CAWSRPTGLSGANVLTF
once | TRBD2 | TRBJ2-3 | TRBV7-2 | TGTGCCAGCAGCTCCACCTGGACTAGCGCGAGCACAGATACGCAGTATTTT | CASSSTWTSASTDTQYF
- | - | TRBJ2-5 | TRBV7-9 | TGTTCCAGCAGCTCCCGTGGGCCTACCCAAGAGACCCAGTACTTC | CSSSSRGPTQETQYF
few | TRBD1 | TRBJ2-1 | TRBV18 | TGTGCCAGCTCACCATCGGGGACAGGTTACAATGAGCAGTTCTTC | CASSPSGTGYNEQFF
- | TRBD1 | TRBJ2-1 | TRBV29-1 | TGCAGCGTTGAAGATCGGGGGACAGGGGGGCATGAGCAGTTCTTC | CSVEDRGTGGHEQFF
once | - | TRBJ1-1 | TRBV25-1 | TGTGCCAGCAGTGGCCGCGGTCGGAACACTGAAGCTTTCTTT | CASSGRGRNTEAFF
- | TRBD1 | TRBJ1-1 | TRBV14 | TGTGCCAGCAGCCTAAGGACAGGGCTGGGCACTGAAGCTTTCTTT | CASSLRTGLGTEAFF
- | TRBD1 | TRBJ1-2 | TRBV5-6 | TGTGCCAGCAGCTTGCCAGGGGGCGCATCCAACTATGGCTACACCTTC | CASSLPGGASNYGYTF
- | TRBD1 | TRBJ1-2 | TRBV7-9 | TGTGCCAGCAGCACACCGGGACAGGGGGTACGGTACACCTTC | CASSTPGQGVRYTF
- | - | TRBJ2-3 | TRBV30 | TGTGCCTGGGTGAGGGTCCCCAGAATCAGCACAGATACGCAGTATTTT | CAWVRVPRISTDTQYF
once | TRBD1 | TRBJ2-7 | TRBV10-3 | TGTGCCATCAGCAGGGGGTCGTACGAGCAGTACTTC | CAISRGSYEQYF
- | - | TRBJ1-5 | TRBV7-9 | TGTGCCAGCAGCTCCCAGGGGAATCAGCCCCAGCATTTT | CASSSQGNQPQHF
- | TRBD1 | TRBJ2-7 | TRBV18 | TGTGCCAGCTCACCCAAGACAGGGGGCTATCGGTACGAGCAGTACTTC | CASSPKTGGYRYEQYF
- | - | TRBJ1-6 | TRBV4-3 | TGCGCCAGCAGCCAAAGATCAGGGGCGGGTGGCTCACCCCTCCACTTT | CASSQRSGAGGSPLHF
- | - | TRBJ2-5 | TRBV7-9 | TGTGCCAGCAGCAACCACTCTCCTATTGGGACCCAGTACTTC | CASSNHSPIGTQYF
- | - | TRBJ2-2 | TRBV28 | TGTGCCAGCAGTTTTATGGGGGCCATGAACACCGGGGAGCTGTTTTTT | CASSFMGAMNTGELFF
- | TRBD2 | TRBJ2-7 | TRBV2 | TGTGCCAGCAGACCTGTAGCGGGACATGCCTACGAGCAGTACTTC | CASRPVAGHAYEQYF
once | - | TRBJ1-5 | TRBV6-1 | TGTGCCAGCAGTGGTAGGACAGTGAAACTTAATCAGCCCCAGCATTTT | CASSGRTVKLNQPQHF
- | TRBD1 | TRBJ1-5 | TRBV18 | TGTGCCAGCTCAACGACAGGGTCTAGAGATCAGCCCCAGCATTTT | CASSTTGSRDQPQHF
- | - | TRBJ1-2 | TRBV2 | TGTGCCAGCAGCACAGAATTCTATGGCTACACCTTC | CASSTEFYGYTF
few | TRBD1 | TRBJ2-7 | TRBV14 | TGTGCCAGCAGCCCCTACAGGGGGAAACTAGGCGAGCAGTACTTC | CASSPYRGKLGEQYF
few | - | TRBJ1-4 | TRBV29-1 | TGCAGCGTTGGTCAGGGAGGTCTCTATGAAAAACTGTTTTTT | CSVGQGGLYEKLFF